Presented here are 31 T cell receptor beta chains from one specimen sequenced in a study of blood T cell repertoires in COVID-19. Clones were read by immunoSEQ multiplex PCR, and TCRdb kept only the in-frame ones, dropping some. This table has 250,000 to 350,000 clones, around 87% appearing once. Sequenced: peripheral blood. The source of these receptors is a woman aged 45-59 years who had recovered from COVID-19.

This chain joins TRBV19 and TRBJ1-3; D is perhaps TRBD1 (5 bases). The V end lost 5 bases, the J end lost 0 bases, and 17 bases lay between the germline ends. The length of the CDR3 is 17 residues. Looked up from germline, CDR1 is LNHDA and CDR2 is SQIVND (reference sequence). DNA for the CDR3: TGTGCCAGTAGTCCATCATCCCCCCAGGGCTCTGGAAACACCATATATTTT. Amino acid sequence: CASSPSSPQGSGNTIYF. The full variable domain, with the rest looked up from reference TRBV19 and TRBJ1-3, is DGGITQSPKYLFRKEGQNVTLSCEQNLNHDAMYWYRQDPGQGLRLIYYSQIVNDFQKGDIAEGYSVSREKKESFPLTVTSAQKNPTAFYLCASSPSSPQGSGNTIYFGEGSWLTVV.

The chain couples TRBV4-1 to TRBJ1-2; D is uncertain. The CDR3 covers 14 residues. Germline-derived CDR1 and CDR2 are MGHRA and YSYEKL. Trimming took 1 base from V and 3 from J, leaving 9 bases between them. DNA of the CDR3: TGCGCCAGCAGCCAAGGAGAGGGCTACTATGGCTACACCTTC. It translates to CASSQGEGYYGYTF.

This clone occurred many times. V gene TRBV5-1 combines with J gene TRBJ2-3, with a possible D match to TRBD1 (5 bases). Germline assignment: CDR1 SGHRS and CDR2 YFSETQ. The germline V and J ends were trimmed by 3 bases and 6 bases, with 17 bases remaining between them. The CDR3 runs to 15 residues. This chain's CDR3 is CASSSISGQIDTQYF. DNA of the CDR3: TGCGCCAGCAGCTCGATTTCCGGACAAATCGATACGCAGTATTTT.

This rearrangement joins TRBV9 to TRBJ2-1, with TRBD2 as a possible D gene (6 bases). Germline lookup yields CDR1 SGDLS and CDR2 YYNGEE. V lost 0 bases and J lost 1, with 8 bases in between. The CDR3 runs to 15 residues. CDR3 region: CASSVAGESYNEQFF. The CDR3 nucleotides are TGTGCCAGCAGCGTAGCGGGAGAGTCCTACAATGAGCAGTTCTTC.

There are a few counts of this clone. CDR3 coding DNA: TGTGCCAGCAGCAAACGGGTGACAGGGGGCCTGGCTTTCTTT. Translated, it gives CASSKRVTGGLAFF. V usage is TRBV7-2 and J usage is TRBJ1-1, with 10 positions matching TRBD1. Germline V gene lookup returns CDR1 SGHTA and CDR2 FQGNSA. This CDR3 contains 14 residues. V was pared by 5 bases and J by 11 bases, with 11 bases of the junction left unmatched.

This chain links TRBV9 with TRBJ1-6, with D hard to call. In germline, CDR1 is SGDLS, CDR2 YYNGEE. The V end was cut by 0 bases, the J end by 7 bases, with 14 bases between. The CDR3 is 16 amino acids. CDR3 protein: CASSVDPLGVNSPLHF. Written as DNA, the CDR3 is TGTGCCAGCAGCGTAGATCCCCTCGGGGTGAATTCACCCCTCCACTTT.

The CDR3 nucleotides read TGTGCCAGCAGCTTAGAAAGAATAGGGACAGACATGAACACTGAAGCTTTCTTT. It is translated as CASSLERIGTDMNTEAFF. This rearrangement joins TRBV13 to TRBJ1-1, with 7 bases lining up with TRBD1. Germline CDR1 PRHDT, CDR2 FYEKMQ (reference sequence). With V trimmed by 1 base and J by 0 bases, 11 bases remained unmatched. The CDR3 is made up of 18 amino acids. Full variable domain (missing parts from reference TRBV13 and TRBJ1-1): AAGVIQSPRHLIKEKRETATLKCYPIPRHDTVYWYQQGPGQDPQFLISFYEKMQSDKGSIPDRFSAQQFSDYHSELNMSSLELGDSALYFCASSLERIGTDMNTEAFFGQGTRLTVV.

The chain combines TRBV6-5 with TRBJ2-1, with D uncertain. The CDR3 spans 11 residues. V lost 8 bases and J 15 bases, leaving 17 bases between the germline ends. CDR1 MNHEY and CDR2 SVGAGI come from the germline V gene. CDR3: CASESHGERFF. In DNA, the CDR3 is TGTGCCAGCGAGTCTCACGGAGAGAGGTTCTTC.

In this sample, this clone turned up a few times. The chain has TRBV4-2 and TRBJ1-5; 9 bases fit TRBD1. V was pared by 4 bases and J by 9 bases, with 7 bases of the junction left unmatched. Germline lookup yields CDR1 LGHNA and CDR2 YNFKEQ. The CDR3 runs to 14 residues. CDR3 nucleotides: TGTGCCAGCAGCCCGACAGGGGGGGACGGGCCCCAGCATTTT. It is translated as CASSPTGGDGPQHF.

The rearrangement links TRBV27 to TRBJ2-5; 9 positions match TRBD2. This CDR3 has 15 amino acids. V dropped 11 bases and J dropped 1; count of bases not matched to a gene: 11. The germline V gene has CDR1 MNHEY and CDR2 SMNVEV (reference sequence). The CDR3 region has the DNA TGTGCCTCGGGGGGAGCGGGGGGTTTCCAAGAGACCCAGTACTTC. It yields the protein CASGGAGGFQETQYF.

The chain uses TRBV28 and TRBJ1-6; possibly TRBD1 for D (6 bases). The length of the CDR3 is 14 residues. V lost 3 bases, J lost 9 bases, and 12 bases lay in between. Germline assignment: CDR1 MDHEN and CDR2 SYDVKM. The CDR3 here is CASSFRGTGSPLHF. CDR3 DNA sequence: TGTGCCAGCAGTTTCAGGGGAACGGGTTCACCCCTCCACTTT.

V and J are TRBV20-1 and TRBJ2-7; possible D gene TRBD2, 6 bases. This CDR3 contains 15 residues. Germline assignment: CDR1 DFQATT and CDR2 SNEGSKA (reference sequence). V lost 3 bases and J 8 bases, leaving 23 bases between the germline ends. The CDR3 loop reads CSASAVGRSQWKQYF. The CDR3 bases are TGCAGTGCTAGTGCCGTGGGGAGGAGTCAATGGAAGCAGTACTTC.

This clone was detected only a few times. This chain uses TRBV2 with TRBJ1-1; D is possibly TRBD1 (5 bases). The CDR3 has 14 residues. Germline CDR1 and CDR2: SNHLY and FYNNEI. V lost 5 bases, J lost 4 bases, and 14 bases lay in between. This chain's CDR3 is CASSRQMGGTEAFF. DNA of the CDR3: TGTGCCAGCAGTCGCCAGATGGGGGGCACTGAAGCTTTCTTT.

The V gene is TRBV30, the J gene TRBJ1-2, with D possibly matching TRBD1 (5 bases). This CDR3 contains 13 residues. Looked up from germline, CDR1 is GTSNPN and CDR2 is SVGIG (reference sequence). The V gene lost 5 bases and the J gene lost 2 bases, with 12 bases spanning the gap. The CDR3 nucleotides are TGTGCCTGGGCCGCAGGGCGAAACTATGGCTACACCTTC. Amino acids: CAWAAGRNYGYTF.

The chain combines TRBV5-6 with TRBJ1-2; the match to TRBD1 covers 9 bases. Germline V lookup: CDR1 SGHDT, CDR2 YYEEEE. The J segment lost 5 bases and the V segment lost 2 bases, leaving 7 bases of the junction unmatched. The CDR3 consists of 15 residues. CDR3 nucleotide sequence: TGTGCCAGCAGCTTAGGTTCCGGACAGGGGTATGGCTACACCTTC. The encoded protein is CASSLGSGQGYGYTF.

V and J are TRBV19 and TRBJ2-5, with D perhaps TRBD1 (5 bases). Germline values: CDR1 LNHDA, CDR2 SQIVND (reference sequence). The CDR3 length is 15 residues. V was cut by 10 bases and J by 5 bases, with 23 bases left in between. The CDR3 sequence: CATASWAGNGETQYF. CDR3 DNA sequence: TGTGCCACCGCGAGTTGGGCAGGGAATGGGGAGACCCAGTACTTC. Filled out from reference TRBV19 and TRBJ2-5, the complete variable domain reads DGGITQSPKYLFRKEGQNVTLSCEQNLNHDAMYWYRQDPGQGLRLIYYSQIVNDFQKGDIAEGYSVSREKKESFPLTVTSAQKNPTAFYLCATASWAGNGETQYFGPGTRLLVL.

This clone occurred once. This chain uses TRBV12-3 or TRBV12-4 with TRBJ1-2; maybe TRBD1 (6 bases). The CDR3 sequence is 13 residues long. With 5 bases removed from V and 4 bases from J, the gap between germline ends came to 11 bases. The CDR3 spells CASSPGTSYGYTF. Here the CDR3 DNA reads TGTGCCAGCAGTCCGGGGACAAGCTATGGCTACACCTTC.

J is TRBJ1-1 and V is TRBV13; 8 nucleotides align to TRBD1. J gave up 7 bases and V 2 bases, and 3 bases lay outside the gene matches. CDR1 PRHDT and CDR2 FYEKMQ come from the germline V gene (reference sequence). The CDR3 extends over 13 amino acids. The CDR3 DNA reads as TGTGCCAGCAGCTTACAGGGGGCCCTTGAAGCTTTCTTT. This translates into CASSLQGALEAFF.

The chain has TRBV4-3 and TRBJ2-1, with 9 positions matching TRBD1. V shed 2 bases and J 6 bases; nucleotides not matched to a gene: 11. CDR3 length: 17 residues. The germline V gene encodes CDR1 LGHNA and CDR2 YSLEER. The CDR3: CASSQNPGTGSFNEQFF. DNA of the CDR3: TGCGCCAGCAGCCAAAACCCCGGGACAGGGAGTTTCAATGAGCAGTTCTTC.

The chain uses TRBV7-3 and TRBJ2-1, with D maybe TRBD1 (6 bases). The length of the CDR3 is 14 residues. Trimming stripped 3 bases from V and 5 bases from J, with 11 bases between. Germline V gives CDR1 SGHTA, CDR2 FQGTGA. CDR3 loop: CASSFGQHNNEQFF. The CDR3, as DNA: TGTGCCAGCAGCTTCGGACAGCATAACAATGAGCAGTTCTTC.

The chain joins TRBV7-2 to TRBJ2-3, with 12 bases fitting TRBD2. The CDR3 runs 17 residues. Trimming took 5 bases from V and 4 from J; bases not matched to a gene: 10. Germline V lookup: CDR1 SGHTA, CDR2 FQGNSA. The CDR3 protein is CASSKSLAGGGPDTQYF. The CDR3 bases are TGTGCCAGCAGCAAATCACTAGCGGGAGGTGGGCCAGATACGCAGTATTTT.

The J gene is TRBJ2-1, the V gene TRBV6-1; 9 positions match TRBD2. The CDR3 has 18 amino acids. V was clipped by 2 bases and J by 4 bases; unmatched bases: 12. In germline, CDR1 is MNHNS, CDR2 SASEGT. CDR3 amino acids: CASSERELTSGLYNEQFF. The CDR3 nucleotides are TGTGCCAGCAGTGAAAGGGAGTTAACTAGCGGGCTTTACAATGAGCAGTTCTTC.

There are a few counts of this clone. V is TRBV7-9 and J is TRBJ2-3; no firm D call. V lost 4 bases, J lost 8 bases, and 16 bases lay in between. The CDR3 contains 14 residues. Germline assignment: CDR1 SEHNR and CDR2 FQNEAQ (reference sequence). CDR3: CASSSLFSWPTQYF. CDR3 DNA sequence: TGTGCCAGCAGCTCCCTTTTTTCCTGGCCTACGCAGTATTTT.

This clone is a singleton in its sample. The rearrangement uses TRBV6-5 and TRBJ1-5; 9 positions agree with TRBD1. Germline V gene sequence: CDR1 MNHEY, CDR2 SVGAGI. CDR3 length: 14 residues. With 6 bases clipped from V and 4 bases from J, the junction kept 4 bases outside the gene matches. The CDR3 DNA is TGTGCCAGCAGCCACGGGACAGGGAATCAGCCCCAGCATTTT. Protein: CASSHGTGNQPQHF.

The V gene is TRBV5-1, the J gene TRBJ2-4, with 11 nucleotides matching TRBD2. In germline, CDR1 is SGHRS, CDR2 YFSETQ. The trim removed 3 bases at V and 13 bases at J, leaving 9 bases unmatched. CDR3 length: 14 residues. CDR3 DNA: TGCGCCAGCAGCTCAGAAGGGACTAGCGGACTACAGTACTTC. Translating it yields CASSSEGTSGLQYF.

The CDR3 spells CASSRRTVSYEQYF. The CDR3 DNA follows: TGCGCCAGCAGCCGCCGGACTGTATCCTACGAGCAGTACTTC. The V gene is TRBV5-1, the J gene TRBJ2-7; TRBD2 is a possible D gene (5 bases). The CDR3 extends over 14 amino acids. From germline, CDR1 is SGHRS and CDR2 YFSETQ. Between the trimmed V and J ends, which lost 4 bases and 1 base, there was a span of 12 bases.

The CDR3 region has the DNA TGCGCCAGCACCGCAGGGATGATAGCTTTCTTT. Translation gives CASTAGMIAFF. The rearrangement joins TRBV5-1 to TRBJ1-1; TRBD1 might be the D (5 bases). The CDR3 runs to 11 residues. Germline lookup yields CDR1 SGHRS and CDR2 YFSETQ. Trimming stripped 6 bases from V and 10 bases from J, with 13 bases between.

This clone was picked up a small number of times. This chain connects TRBV6-2 or TRBV6-3 to TRBJ2-7, with D perhaps matching TRBD2 (6 bases). Per germline, CDR1 MNHEY and CDR2 SVGEGT. This CDR3 is 13 amino acids long. Between the trimmed V and J ends, which lost 6 bases and 6 bases, there was a span of 15 bases. DNA for the CDR3: TGTGCCAGCAGCTCCGTCGCCGGGGGCGAGCAGTACTTC. Encoded protein: CASSSVAGGEQYF.

This chain joins TRBV7-9 and TRBJ1-1, with D possibly being TRBD1 (5 bases). Germline CDR1 and CDR2: SEHNR and FQNEAQ (reference sequence). The CDR3 contains 15 residues. With 1 base removed from V and 2 bases from J, the gap between germline ends came to 11 bases. The CDR3 region has the DNA TGTGCCAGCAGCTTAGGGGGCCTAGACAACACTGAAGCTTTCTTT. The encoded protein is CASSLGGLDNTEAFF.

This chain uses TRBV7-9 with TRBJ2-5; TRBD1 matches at 7 bases. The germline V gene has CDR1 SEHNR and CDR2 FQNEAQ (reference sequence). CDR3 length equals 14 residues. With 4 bases clipped from V and 2 bases from J, the junction kept 4 bases outside the gene matches. The CDR3 nucleotides are TGTGCCAGCAGCTCAGACAGGGTACAAGAGACCCAGTACTTC. This gives the protein CASSSDRVQETQYF.

The chain recombines TRBV7-3 with TRBJ1-2; possible D gene TRBD1, 5 bases. This CDR3 is built from 13 residues. Germline CDR1 and CDR2: SGHTA and FQGTGA. V was trimmed by 2 bases and J by 6 bases, leaving 10 bases between them. CDR3 in amino acids: CASSLEAGHGYTF. CDR3 DNA sequence: TGTGCCAGCAGCTTAGAGGCAGGGCATGGCTACACCTTC.